This T cell receptor beta chain was sequenced in a study of PD-1 blockade in classical Hodgkin lymphoma. Study background: Every 2 weeks, patients got 3 mg/kg intravenous nivolumab.

Exposure to brentuximab vedotin varied, and each patient had relapsed following autologous stem cell transplantation. Germline V gene lookup returns CDR1 SGHNT and CDR2 YENEEA. The ends were cut back, 3 bases at V and 7 bases at J, with 9 bases in the middle. CDR3 length: 13 amino acids. The table came from immunoSEQ multiplex PCR; TCRdb's copy has only in-frame clones and leaves some out. The sample has 120,000 to 150,000 clones, 78% seen once. Sequences were derived from peripheral blood mononuclear cells (PBMCs), sampled before the second cycle of nivolumab. This clonotype was sampled from a human donor with classical Hodgkin lymphoma. This chain links TRBV11-3 with TRBJ1-4; D might be TRBD1 (5 bases). This CDR3 is CASSFGGAEKLFF. As DNA, the CDR3 is TGTGCCAGCAGCTTTGGAGGGGCTGAAAAACTGTTTTTT. Using reference TRBV11-3 and TRBJ1-4 for the parts outside the CDR3, the full variable domain is EAGVVQSPRYKIIEKKQPVAFWCNPISGHNTLYWYLQNLGQGPELLIRYENEEAVDDSQLPKDRFSAERLKGVDSTLKIQPAELGDSAVYLCASSFGGAEKLFFGSGTQLSVL.